This T cell receptor beta chain was retrieved from a study of regulatory T cells in long-lasting Graves disease. Study-level findings and limits: In persistent patients, shared public clonotypes (roughly 3,000) outnumbered those in new patients (approximately 880). Preferential use of TRBV28, TRBJ1-2 and TRBJ2-5 was seen in persistent disease.

As for time point: newly diagnosed GD, antithyroid drugs for less than 3 months. PBMCs provided the RNA from which the TCR library was made. As a group, patients came from one endocrinology department in Xi'an, China. Ten or more counts support this clonotype. Its specificity is unknown. Germline trimming cut 5 bases from V and 6 bases from J; bases unmatched to any gene: 4. The CDR3 loop spans 14 amino acids. Germline CDR1 is MNHEY and CDR2 is SVGEGT. For TCR beta, libraries came from iRepertoire HTBI primers and Arm-PCR of CDR3 regions. TCRdb reprocessed the multiplex PCR reads with MiXCR, giving one entry per CDR3 protein. The data show 300,000 to 400,000 distinct CDR3 sequences, approximately 20% seen once.

Sequences were derived from peripheral blood mononuclear cells (PBMCs), sampled at new diagnosis, from a patient treated with antithyroid drugs. This TCR derives from a female donor with Graves disease. The chain has TRBV6-2 or TRBV6-3 and TRBJ2-1; 10 nucleotides align to TRBD2. CDR3 amino acids: CASSVGLAPNEQFF. DNA of the CDR3: TGTGCCAGCAGTGTGGGACTAGCGCCCAATGAGCAGTTCTTC.